Sequencing of this TCR beta chain was carried out in a study of cytomegalovirus exposure and HLA in healthy donors. The PCR employed 60 Vbeta primers together with 13 Jbeta primers. Authors' data handling: Approximately 80 million unique TCR beta chains, roughly 11 million of them shared, were counted by a later analysis. Generated by immunoSEQ multiplex PCR, the TCRdb table keeps only in-frame clones and is missing some. V and J calls plus clone size are reproduced from that table; the DNA served to infer D and trimming. In the table there are roughly 98,000 clones, roughly 70% of which are singletons. Germline lookup yields CDR1 SGHVS and CDR2 FQNEAQ. Trimming took 5 bases from V and 4 from J; bases not matched to a gene: 4. CDR3 length: 14 residues.

The source is a man in his fifties or sixties in good health and CMV-seronegative. The chain employs TRBV7-8 and TRBJ1-4; 7 positions agree with TRBD1. Source material: PBMCs. In DNA form, the CDR3 reads TGTGCCAGCAGCATCGGGACAGTTAATGAAAAACTGTTTTTT. Translating it yields CASSIGTVNEKLFF.